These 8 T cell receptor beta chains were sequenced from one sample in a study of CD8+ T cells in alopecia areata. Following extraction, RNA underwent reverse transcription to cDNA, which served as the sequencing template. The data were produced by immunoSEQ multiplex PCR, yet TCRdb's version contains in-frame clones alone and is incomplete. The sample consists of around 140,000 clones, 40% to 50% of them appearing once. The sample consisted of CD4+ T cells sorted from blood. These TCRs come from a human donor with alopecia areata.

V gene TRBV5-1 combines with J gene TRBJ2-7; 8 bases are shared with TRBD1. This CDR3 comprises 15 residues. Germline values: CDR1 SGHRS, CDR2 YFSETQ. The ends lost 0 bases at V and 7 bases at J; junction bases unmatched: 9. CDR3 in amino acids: CASSLGGTGPREQYF. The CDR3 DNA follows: TGCGCCAGCAGCTTGGGCGGGACAGGCCCTAGGGAGCAGTACTTC.

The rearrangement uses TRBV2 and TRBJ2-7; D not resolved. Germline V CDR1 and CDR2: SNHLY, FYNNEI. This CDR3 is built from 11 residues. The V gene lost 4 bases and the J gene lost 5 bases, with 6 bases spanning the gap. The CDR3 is CASSVQDEQYF. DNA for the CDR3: TGTGCCAGCAGTGTTCAGGACGAGCAGTACTTC. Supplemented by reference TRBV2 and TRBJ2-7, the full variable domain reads EPEVTQTPSHQVTQMGQEVILRCVPISNHLYFYWYRQILGQKVEFLVSFYNNEISEKSEIFDDQFSVERPDGSNFTLKIRSTKLEDSAMYFCASSVQDEQYFGPGTRLTVT.

CDR3 loop: CSVESEPYGYTF. The CDR3 bases are TGCAGCGTTGAGTCGGAACCCTATGGCTACACCTTC. The chain joins TRBV29-1 to TRBJ1-2; D unresolved. CDR1 is SQVTM and CDR2 is ANQGSEA in the germline V gene. The CDR3 loop spans 12 amino acids. Between the trimmed V and J ends, which lost 3 bases and 4 bases, there was a span of 9 bases.

This chain's CDR3 is CASSGTGPFNEQFF. The CDR3 DNA reads TGCGCCAGCAGCGGGACAGGGCCATTCAATGAGCAGTTCTTC. This chain uses TRBV5-1 with TRBJ2-1; 9 bases line up with TRBD1. This CDR3 is built from 14 residues. Trimming took 4 bases from V and 6 from J; bases not matched to a gene: 5. The germline gives CDR1 SGHRS, CDR2 YFSETQ.

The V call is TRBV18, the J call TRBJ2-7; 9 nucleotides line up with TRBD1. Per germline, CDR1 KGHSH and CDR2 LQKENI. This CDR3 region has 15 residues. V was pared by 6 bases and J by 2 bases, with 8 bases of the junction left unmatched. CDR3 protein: CASSPLTGGPYEQYF. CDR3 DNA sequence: TGTGCCAGCTCGCCCCTGACAGGGGGTCCCTACGAGCAGTACTTC.

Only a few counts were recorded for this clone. CDR3 sequence (DNA): TGTGCCAGCAGGAAAGAATTGAGCTCCTACGAGCAGTACTTC. The encoded protein is CASRKELSSYEQYF. The chain couples TRBV6-6 to TRBJ2-7; D gene uncertain. V was shortened by 6 bases and J by 0 bases, with 12 bases between the two germline ends. This CDR3 has 14 residues. Per the germline V gene, CDR1 is MNHNY and CDR2 is SVGAGI (reference sequence).

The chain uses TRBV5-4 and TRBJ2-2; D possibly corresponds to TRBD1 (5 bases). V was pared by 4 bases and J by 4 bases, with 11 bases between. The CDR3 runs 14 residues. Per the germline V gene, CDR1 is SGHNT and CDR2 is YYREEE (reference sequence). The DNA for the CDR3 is TGTGCCAGCAGCCGACAGTTCAGCACCGGGGAGCTGTTTTTT. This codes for CASSRQFSTGELFF.

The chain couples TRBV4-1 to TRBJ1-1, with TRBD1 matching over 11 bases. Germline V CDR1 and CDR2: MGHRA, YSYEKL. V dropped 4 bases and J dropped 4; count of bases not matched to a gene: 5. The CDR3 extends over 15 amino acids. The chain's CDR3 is CASSPRTGGFTEAFF. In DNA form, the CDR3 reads TGCGCCAGCAGCCCCCGGACAGGGGGCTTCACTGAAGCTTTCTTT.